This T cell receptor (beta chain) is drawn from a study of T cells in localized non-small cell lung cancer. Points from the study as a whole: Adjacent lung was found to contain a median roughly 60 of the top 100 tumor clones.

In regard to this clone: Its specificity is not known.

V was pared by 0 bases and J by 4 bases, with 8 bases between. The CDR3 sequence is 14 residues long. Looked up from germline, CDR1 is SGHRS and CDR2 is YFSETQ. Only in-frame clones appear in the TCRdb table, and some are missing; sequencing was by immunoSEQ multiplex PCR. This sample carries about 26,000 clones, roughly 80% of them seen once, and the ten largest clones take around 4.1%. This receptor was taken from a woman aged 35 to 70 with stage I lung adenocarcinoma. The material was peripheral blood, obtained before any cancer treatment. The V gene is TRBV5-1, the J gene TRBJ2-4; no clear D. The CDR3 sequence is CASSLDGQKNIQYF. The CDR3 coding sequence is TGCGCCAGCAGCTTGGACGGCCAGAAAAACATTCAGTACTTC.